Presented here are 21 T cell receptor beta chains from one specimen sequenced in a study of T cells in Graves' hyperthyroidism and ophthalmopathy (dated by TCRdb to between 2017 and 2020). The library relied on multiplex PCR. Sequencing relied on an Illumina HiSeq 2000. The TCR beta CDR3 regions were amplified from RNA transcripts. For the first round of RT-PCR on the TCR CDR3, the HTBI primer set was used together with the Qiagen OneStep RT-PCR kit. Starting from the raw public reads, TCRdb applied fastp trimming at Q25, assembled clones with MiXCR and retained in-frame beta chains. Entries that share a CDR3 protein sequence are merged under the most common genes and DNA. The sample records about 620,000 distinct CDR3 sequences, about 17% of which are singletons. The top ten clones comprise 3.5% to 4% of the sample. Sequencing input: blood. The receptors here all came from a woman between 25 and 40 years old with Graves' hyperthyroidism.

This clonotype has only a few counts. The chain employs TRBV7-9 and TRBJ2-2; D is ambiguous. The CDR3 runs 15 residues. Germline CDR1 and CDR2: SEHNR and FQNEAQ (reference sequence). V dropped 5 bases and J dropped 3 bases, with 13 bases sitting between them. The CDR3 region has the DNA TGTGCCAGCAGCGGTTTCCTGACTGACACCGGGGAGCTGTTTTTT. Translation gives CASSGFLTDTGELFF.

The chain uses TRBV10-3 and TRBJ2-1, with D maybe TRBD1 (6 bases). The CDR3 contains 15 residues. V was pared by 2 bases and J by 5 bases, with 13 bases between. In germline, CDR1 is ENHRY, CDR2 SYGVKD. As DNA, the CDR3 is TGTGCCATCAGTGAGCGAGCAGGGGTTGACAATGAGCAGTTCTTC. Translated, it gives CAISERAGVDNEQFF.

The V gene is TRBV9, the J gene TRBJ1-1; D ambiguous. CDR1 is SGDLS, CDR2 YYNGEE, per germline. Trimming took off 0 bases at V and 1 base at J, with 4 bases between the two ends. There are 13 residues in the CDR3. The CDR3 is CASSVAPNTEAFF. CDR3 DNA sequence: TGTGCCAGCAGCGTAGCCCCGAACACTGAAGCTTTCTTT.

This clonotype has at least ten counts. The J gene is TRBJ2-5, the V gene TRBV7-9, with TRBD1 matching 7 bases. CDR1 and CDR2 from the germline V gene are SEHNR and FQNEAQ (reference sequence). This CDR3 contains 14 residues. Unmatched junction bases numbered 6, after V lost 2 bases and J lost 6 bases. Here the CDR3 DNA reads TGTGCCAGCAGCTTACAAGGGGGCGGCCAGACCCAGTACTTC. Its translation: CASSLQGGGQTQYF.

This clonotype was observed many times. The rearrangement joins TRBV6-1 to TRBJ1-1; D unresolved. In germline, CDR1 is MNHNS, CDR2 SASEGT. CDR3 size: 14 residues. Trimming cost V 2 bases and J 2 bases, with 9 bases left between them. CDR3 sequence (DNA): TGTGCCAGCAGTGAACTTAATTTAAACACTGAAGCTTTCTTT. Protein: CASSELNLNTEAFF.

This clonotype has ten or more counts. Written as DNA, the CDR3 is TGTGCCAGCAGTCCAGGGCCGATCCAGTTCTTC. This gives the protein CASSPGPIQFF. The chain links TRBV12-3 or TRBV12-4 to TRBJ2-1, with D maybe TRBD1 (5 bases). The V gene lost 5 bases and the J gene lost 13 bases, with 12 bases spanning the gap. The CDR3 totals 11 residues.

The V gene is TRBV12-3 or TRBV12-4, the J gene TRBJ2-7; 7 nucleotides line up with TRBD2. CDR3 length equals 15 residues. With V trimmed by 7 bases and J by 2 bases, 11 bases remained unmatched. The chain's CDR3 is CASTHGGETPYEQYF. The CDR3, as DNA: TGTGCCAGCACCCATGGGGGGGAGACCCCCTACGAGCAGTACTTC.

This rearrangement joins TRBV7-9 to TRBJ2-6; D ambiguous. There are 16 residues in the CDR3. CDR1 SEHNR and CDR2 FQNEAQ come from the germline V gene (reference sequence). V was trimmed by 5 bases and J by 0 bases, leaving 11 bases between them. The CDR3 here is CASSPIPASGANVLTF. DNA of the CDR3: TGTGCCAGCAGCCCAATACCTGCCTCTGGGGCCAACGTCCTGACTTTC.

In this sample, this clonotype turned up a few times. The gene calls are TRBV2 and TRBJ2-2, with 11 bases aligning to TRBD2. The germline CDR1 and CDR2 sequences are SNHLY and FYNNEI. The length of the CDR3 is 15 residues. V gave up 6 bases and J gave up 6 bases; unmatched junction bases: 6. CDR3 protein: CASSSIAGGSGELFF. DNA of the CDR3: TGTGCCAGCAGCTCGATAGCGGGAGGGTCCGGGGAGCTGTTTTTT.

The CDR3 DNA reads as TGTGCCAGCAGTTACTTCTTGGAAAACACCATATATTTT. Translated, it gives CASSYFLENTIYF. This chain connects TRBV6-5 to TRBJ1-3; no reliable D call. Germline loops: CDR1 MNHEY, CDR2 SVGAGI. The CDR3 extends over 13 amino acids. Trimming left V 1 base short and J 6 bases short, with 7 bases between.

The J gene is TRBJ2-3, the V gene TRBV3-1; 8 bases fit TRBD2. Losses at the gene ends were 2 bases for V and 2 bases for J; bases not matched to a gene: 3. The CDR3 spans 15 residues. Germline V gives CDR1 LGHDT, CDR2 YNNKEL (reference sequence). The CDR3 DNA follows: TGTGCCAGCAGCCAAAGGACTAGCTACACAGATACGCAGTATTTT. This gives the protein CASSQRTSYTDTQYF.

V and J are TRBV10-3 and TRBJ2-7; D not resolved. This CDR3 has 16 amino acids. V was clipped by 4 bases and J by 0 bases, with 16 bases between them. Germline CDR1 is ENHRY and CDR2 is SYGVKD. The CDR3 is CAISAADRDLSYEQYF. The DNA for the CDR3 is TGTGCCATCAGTGCGGCAGATCGCGACCTCTCCTACGAGCAGTACTTC.

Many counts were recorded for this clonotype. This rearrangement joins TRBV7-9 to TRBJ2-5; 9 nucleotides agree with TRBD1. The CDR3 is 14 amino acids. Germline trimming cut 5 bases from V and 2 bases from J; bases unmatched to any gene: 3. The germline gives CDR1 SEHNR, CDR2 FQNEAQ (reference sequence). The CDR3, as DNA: TGTGCCAGCAGCATTGACAGGGGGCAAGAGACCCAGTACTTC. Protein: CASSIDRGQETQYF.

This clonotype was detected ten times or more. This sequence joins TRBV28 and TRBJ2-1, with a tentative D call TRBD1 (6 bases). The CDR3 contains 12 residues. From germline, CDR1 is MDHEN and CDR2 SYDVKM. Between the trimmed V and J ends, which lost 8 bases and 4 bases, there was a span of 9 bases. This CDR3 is CASGGRYNEQFF. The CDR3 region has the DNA TGTGCCAGCGGGGGCCGATACAATGAGCAGTTCTTC.

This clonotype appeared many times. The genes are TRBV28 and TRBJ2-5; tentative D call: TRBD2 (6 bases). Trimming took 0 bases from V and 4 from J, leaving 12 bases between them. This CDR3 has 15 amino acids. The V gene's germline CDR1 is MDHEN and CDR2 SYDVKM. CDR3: CASSLWGGMRETQYF. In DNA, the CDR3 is TGTGCCAGCAGTTTATGGGGCGGGATGCGAGAGACCCAGTACTTC.

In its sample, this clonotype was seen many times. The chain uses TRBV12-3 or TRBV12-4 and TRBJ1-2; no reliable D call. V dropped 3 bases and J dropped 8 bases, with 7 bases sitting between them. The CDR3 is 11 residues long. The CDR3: CASSLAGGYTF. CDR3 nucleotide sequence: TGTGCCAGCAGTTTGGCTGGCGGCTACACCTTC.

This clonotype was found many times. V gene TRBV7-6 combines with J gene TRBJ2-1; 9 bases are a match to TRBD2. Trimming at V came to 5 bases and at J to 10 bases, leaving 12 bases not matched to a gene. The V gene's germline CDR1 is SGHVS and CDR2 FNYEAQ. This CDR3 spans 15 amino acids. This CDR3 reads CASSPSLAGAREQFF. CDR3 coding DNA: TGTGCCAGCAGCCCTAGCTTAGCGGGAGCACGAGAGCAGTTCTTC.

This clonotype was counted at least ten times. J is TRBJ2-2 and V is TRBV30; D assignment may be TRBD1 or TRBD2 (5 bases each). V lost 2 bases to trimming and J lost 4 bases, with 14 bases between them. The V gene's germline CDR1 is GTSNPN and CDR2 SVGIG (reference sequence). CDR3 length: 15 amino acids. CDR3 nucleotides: TGTGCCTGGAGTCTCGGGGTTGGGGCCACCGGGGAGCTGTTTTTT. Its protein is CAWSLGVGATGELFF.

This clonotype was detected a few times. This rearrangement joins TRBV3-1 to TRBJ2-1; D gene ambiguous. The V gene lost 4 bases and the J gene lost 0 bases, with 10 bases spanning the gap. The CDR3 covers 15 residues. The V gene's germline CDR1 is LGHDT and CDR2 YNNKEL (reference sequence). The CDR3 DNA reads TGTGCCAGCAGCCGAGAGTCCCGCTCCTACAATGAGCAGTTCTTC. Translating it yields CASSRESRSYNEQFF.

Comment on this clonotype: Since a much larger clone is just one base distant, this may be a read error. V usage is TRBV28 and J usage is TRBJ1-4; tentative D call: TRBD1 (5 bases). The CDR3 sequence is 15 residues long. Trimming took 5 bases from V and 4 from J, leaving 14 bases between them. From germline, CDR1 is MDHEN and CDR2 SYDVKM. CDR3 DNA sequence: TGTGCCAGCAGTGCCCGACAGCGGCGTAATGAAAAACTGTTTTTT. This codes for CASSARQRRNEKLFF.

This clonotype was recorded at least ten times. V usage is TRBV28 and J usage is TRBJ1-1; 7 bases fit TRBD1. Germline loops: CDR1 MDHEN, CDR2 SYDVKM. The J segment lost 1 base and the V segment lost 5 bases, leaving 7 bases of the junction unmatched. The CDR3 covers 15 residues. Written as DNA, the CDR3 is TGTGCCAGCAGTCCGACAGGGCGGGGGAACACTGAAGCTTTCTTT. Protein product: CASSPTGRGNTEAFF.